The 22 T cell receptor beta chains in this list originate from one sample, sequenced in a study of shared clonotypes between healthy human individuals. Sequenced by immunoSEQ multiplex PCR; TCRdb stores in-frame clones only, minus some. Counted here are some 450,000 clones, approximately 80% occurring once; the ten biggest clones make up around 12%. Sequencing was carried out using PBMCs. The origin of the receptors is a woman between 40 and 55 years old in good health. Some clones in this sample may be carry-over from other donors' samples.

A word on this clone: A much more abundant neighbour one base away suggests this may be a read error. The chain employs TRBV7-9 and TRBJ2-5; TRBD1 might be the D (6 bases). The germline CDR1 and CDR2 sequences are SEHNR and FQNEAQ (reference sequence). This CDR3 region has 14 residues. CDR3 sequence: CASSPGHFQEAQYF. DNA of the CDR3: TGTGCCAGCAGCCCGGGACATTTCCAAGAGGCCCAGTACTTC.

This rearrangement joins TRBV5-1 to TRBJ1-1; 7 bases fit TRBD1. J gave up 3 bases and V 4 bases, and 6 bases lay outside the gene matches. The CDR3 sequence is 14 residues long. CDR1 and CDR2 (germline): SGHRS, YFSETQ. CDR3 sequence: CASSIQGGDTEAFF. Here the CDR3 DNA reads TGCGCCAGCAGCATCCAGGGGGGCGACACTGAAGCTTTCTTT.

This clone showed up many times. The sample has other DNA sequences that encode this CDR3 too. The chain is built from TRBV28 and TRBJ2-5; possibly TRBD2 for D (6 bases). Germline CDR1 is MDHEN and CDR2 is SYDVKM. CDR3 length: 15 residues. V dropped 6 bases and J dropped 5 bases, with 19 bases sitting between them. CDR3 DNA sequence: TGTGCCAGCAGGCCGAGACTAGTCGGGGCGGAGACCCAGTACTTC. This gives the protein CASRPRLVGAETQYF.

In its sample, this clone was seen many times. The CDR3 DNA reads as TGTGCCTGGGTCCGTGCAGGGGTAGAGACCCAGTACTTC. This sequence encodes CAWVRAGVETQYF. This rearrangement joins TRBV30 to TRBJ2-5, with a possible D match to TRBD1 (6 bases). The germline V gene has CDR1 GTSNPN and CDR2 SVGIG (reference sequence). Trimming took 5 bases from V and 4 from J, leaving 14 bases between them. There are 13 residues in the CDR3.

The chain employs TRBV2 and TRBJ2-3; no firm D call. Germline V gene data show CDR1 as SNHLY and CDR2 as FYNNEI. This CDR3 has 12 residues. The ends were cut back, 6 bases at V and 4 bases at J, with 8 bases in the middle. Written as DNA, the CDR3 is TGTGCCAGCAGCGCCTGGTCAGATACGCAGTATTTT. As protein: CASSAWSDTQYF.

A few counts support this clone. The gene calls are TRBV2 and TRBJ1-5, with 8 bases lining up with TRBD1. Trimming cost V 4 bases and J 7 bases; bases outside gene matches: 3. Germline V gene data show CDR1 as SNHLY and CDR2 as FYNNEI. This CDR3 is 13 amino acids long. The CDR3 region has the DNA TGTGCCAGCAGTGTGACAGGGGAACAGCCCCAGCATTTT. This translates into CASSVTGEQPQHF.

The chain links TRBV29-1 to TRBJ2-3, with D unclear. Trimming took 7 bases from V and 3 from J, leaving 8 bases between them. Per the germline V gene, CDR1 is SQVTM and CDR2 is ANQGSEA. CDR3 length: 11 amino acids. The CDR3 bases are TGCAGCGGCTCTAGGACAGATACGCAGTATTTT. Translated: CSGSRTDTQYF.

The chain joins TRBV6-6 to TRBJ2-2; D is possibly TRBD1 (5 bases). From germline, CDR1 is MNHNY and CDR2 SVGAGI (reference sequence). V was trimmed by 7 bases and J by 1 base, leaving 10 bases between them. The length of the CDR3 is 14 residues. The CDR3 DNA reads TGTGCCAGCACCTTAGACAGGAACACCGGGGAGCTGTTTTTT. Protein product: CASTLDRNTGELFF.

J is TRBJ1-4 and V is TRBV15; no reliable D call. The germline gives CDR1 LNHNV, CDR2 YYDKDF (reference sequence). Between the trimmed V and J ends, which lost 1 base and 11 bases, there was a span of 11 bases. There are 13 residues in the CDR3. As DNA, the CDR3 is TGTGCCACCAGCAGAGGTCGACGGGAGAAACTGTTTTTT. Protein sequence: CATSRGRREKLFF.

Only one count was recorded for this clone. The genes are TRBV7-8 and TRBJ2-1; possible D gene TRBD2, 6 bases. Germline V gene data show CDR1 as SGHVS and CDR2 as FQNEAQ. The CDR3 is 16 residues long. The germline V and J ends were trimmed by 4 bases and 9 bases, with 22 bases remaining between them. The CDR3 DNA reads TGTGCCAGCAGCTCCGGAGGGGCTAGCTATCTCGGTGAGCAGTTCTTC. Amino acid sequence: CASSSGGASYLGEQFF.

The chain couples TRBV9 to TRBJ2-7, with D perhaps being TRBD1 or TRBD2 (7 bases each). This CDR3 comprises 16 residues. Trimming shortened V by 4 bases and J by 4 bases, and 21 bases separated the two germline ends. Germline V gene data show CDR1 as SGDLS and CDR2 as YYNGEE. CDR3 in DNA: TGTGCCAGCAGCCCAAAGACAGGGAGGGGCAATTACGAGCAGTACTTC. Protein sequence: CASSPKTGRGNYEQYF.

Details on this clone: A far larger clone is only one base removed, so a read error is likely. The sample holds other DNA sequences that translate to the same CDR3. This chain joins TRBV5-7 and TRBJ1-4, with D tentatively TRBD1 (6 bases). TRBV5-7 is reported as an ORF; its role is uncertain. This CDR3 spans 15 amino acids. The CDR3 region is CASSLGVDSHEKLFF. CDR3 DNA sequence: TGTGCCAGCAGCTTGGGGGTGGACAGCCACGAAAAGCTGTTTTTT.

The chain combines TRBV29-1 with TRBJ2-2, with 8 positions matching TRBD1. The CDR3 loop spans 14 amino acids. Germline V CDR1 and CDR2: SQVTM, ANQGSEA. V trimming: 5 bases; J trimming: 0 bases; junction bases outside the gene matches: 2. The CDR3 DNA follows: TGCAGCGTTAGGACAGGGCCGAACACCGGGGAGCTGTTTTTT. Translation gives CSVRTGPNTGELFF.

The chain uses TRBV7-3 and TRBJ2-7, with D possibly matching TRBD2 (6 bases). V was trimmed by 5 bases and J by 4 bases, leaving 18 bases between them. CDR3 length: 15 amino acids. Germline CDR1 and CDR2: SGHTA and FQGTGA. This CDR3 is CASSLSGGPGYEQYF. The DNA for the CDR3 is TGTGCCAGCAGCCTAAGCGGAGGGCCAGGTTACGAGCAGTACTTC.

The CDR3 sequence is CAWSGAGGEQYF. CDR3 nucleotides: TGTGCCTGGAGCGGCGCGGGGGGCGAGCAGTACTTC. The chain uses TRBV30 and TRBJ2-7, with 8 bases identical to TRBD2. The CDR3 runs 12 residues. With 3 bases clipped from V and 6 bases from J, the junction kept 4 bases outside the gene matches. Germline V gene lookup returns CDR1 GTSNPN and CDR2 SVGIG (reference sequence).

The V and J genes are TRBV7-2 and TRBJ2-1, with TRBD2 identical over 10 bases. Per germline, CDR1 SGHTA and CDR2 FQGNSA. This CDR3 has 15 amino acids. J gave up 11 bases and V 4 bases, and 11 bases lay outside the gene matches. The CDR3 loop is CASSSIAGGGGKQFF. CDR3 DNA sequence: TGTGCCAGCAGCTCTATAGCGGGAGGAGGGGGGAAGCAGTTCTTC.

The chain employs TRBV7-9 and TRBJ2-1; D gene unclear. Germline CDR1 is SEHNR and CDR2 is FQNEAQ (reference sequence). This CDR3 comprises 16 residues. Trimming cost V 3 bases and J 0 bases, with 12 bases left between them. CDR3 DNA: TGTGCCAGCAGCTTCAAGGACGCAAGCTCCTACAATGAGCAGTTCTTC. Amino acid sequence: CASSFKDASSYNEQFF.

The chain uses TRBV5-4 and TRBJ2-1, with D uncertain. The CDR3 consists of 15 residues. Germline V gene data show CDR1 as SGHNT and CDR2 as YYREEE (reference sequence). With 0 bases removed from V and 0 bases from J, the gap between germline ends came to 7 bases. The DNA of the CDR3 is TGTGCCAGCAGCTTGGCACGGACCTCCTACAATGAGCAGTTCTTC. Its protein product is CASSLARTSYNEQFF.

V and J are TRBV27 and TRBJ2-3, with 7 bases aligning to TRBD2. The germline V gene has CDR1 MNHEY and CDR2 SMNVEV (reference sequence). V lost 5 bases and J lost 2; bases outside the gene matches: 10. This CDR3 comprises 16 residues. The CDR3 region has the DNA TGTGCCAGCAGTGTGGGGTCTAGCGGAAACACAGATACGCAGTATTTT. Amino acids: CASSVGSSGNTDTQYF.

The chain employs TRBV11-3 and TRBJ2-7; D is perhaps TRBD2 (5 bases). V was trimmed by 4 bases and J by 9 bases, leaving 19 bases between them. Germline values: CDR1 SGHNT, CDR2 YENEEA. The CDR3 has 14 amino acids. CDR3 amino acids: CASSSSPGDRVQYF. CDR3 DNA: TGTGCCAGCAGCTCTAGTCCCGGGGATAGGGTGCAGTACTTC.

The chain links TRBV28 to TRBJ1-2; D gene uncertain. Germline V gene lookup returns CDR1 MDHEN and CDR2 SYDVKM. This CDR3 is 13 amino acids long. The V and J ends lost 2 bases and 6 bases respectively, with 10 bases between them. CDR3 coding DNA: TGTGCCAGCAGTTTAGCCTCCTGGGATGGCTACACCTTC. This encodes CASSLASWDGYTF.

This clone turned up a few times. This chain links TRBV23-1 with TRBJ1-2; a possible D gene is TRBD1 (6 bases). TRBV23-1 carries the ORF label, with uncertain function. The CDR3 consists of 16 residues. The germline V and J ends were trimmed by 6 bases and 4 bases, with 21 bases remaining between them. The CDR3 sequence: CASRLGFDGGGYGYTF. DNA for the CDR3: TGCGCCAGCAGACTGGGTTTTGATGGGGGCGGCTATGGCTACACCTTC.